This section outlines one T cell receptor (beta chain) sequence together with its context. Its specific antigen is unknown. Base qualities are missing; no much larger clone stands one base away. The germline V gene (reference sequence) yields GTSNPN for CDR1 and SVGIG for CDR2. The junction carries 6 bases between V and J, which are trimmed by 2 bases and 4 bases respectively. From cysteine to phenylalanine, the CDR3 is 12 amino acids long. Kept here is only the CDR3 DNA, which spans 36 bases and is read in frame from base 1. Donors formed part of the validation cohort, which comprised fewer than 150 subjects and was distinct from the first cohort of under 850 subjects. The library was obtained by the immunoSEQ multiplex PCR assay. As for how the authors treated the data: To diagnose cytomegalovirus status from the catalog of TCR beta chain sequences, a statistical classification framework was built. Drawn from immuneACCESS, this table holds only the in-frame rearrangements with V and J called that TCRdb kept. Clones are partly lost; checked studies trace under half to an unresolved V gene and leave the rest unexplained. V and J calls and clone size are those listed in that table; D and trimming were worked out from the DNA. The table for this sample lists roughly 300,000 clones; roughly 88% of them were counted only once. The ten largest clones represent approximately 0.94% of the sample.

This record belongs to a study of cytomegalovirus exposure and HLA in healthy donors (dated by TCRdb to 2015 to 2018). Regarding the research as a whole: According to a later analysis, one platform produced both the 110 or so validation repertoires and the 666 repertoires of the first cohort. The aim of the study was to test whether cataloging public T cell receptors could identify signatures of past pathogen exposure. To predict cytomegalovirus infection status, the study brought together high-throughput TCR immunosequencing, statistical association of individual TCRs with disease status, and machine learning. A separate validation cohort of about 110 different subjects was used in addition to the 666-subject first cohort. The full study reports these points: The authors suggested that the approach could potentially be generalized to other disease states and immunological phenotypes. A later analysis lacked HLA typing for the validation cohort, so it scored co-occurrence in that cohort across all 120 or so repertoires. The study listed approximately 150 TCR beta chains as associated with cytomegalovirus. The classifier was reported to diagnose cytomegalovirus status with high specificity and sensitivity in both the original cohort and the validation cohort. In a later analysis, TCRs clustered in the first cohort were found to also tend to co-occur in the 120 or so validation repertoires, with 85% to 95% of cluster scores above 0. Most TCR sequences were observed very rarely across donors, whereas some public TCRs were present in many individuals. In vitro tests confirmed that a few of the cytomegalovirus-associated TCR beta chains recognize cytomegalovirus antigens.

The sequence derives from a woman under 30 in good health and CMV-seronegative. The specimen sequenced was PBMCs. The sequence is built from TRBV30 and TRBJ1-3; the D gene cannot be named for sure. The CDR3 protein sequence reads: CAWSPQGNTIYF. The nucleotide sequence is given as TGTGCCTGGAGTCCCCAGGGAAACACCATATATTTT.